This T cell receptor (beta chain) is drawn from a study of cytomegalovirus exposure and HLA in healthy donors. Study results and caveats: Sequencing depth roughly uniform across donors was assumed in presence/absence analyses. A later analysis reportedly found that, within productive TCRs, an Asian-associated ancestry cluster had fewer N-insertions than the mean observed across the roughly 630 donors. Rare TCR sequences predominated, though certain public TCRs were found in many donors.

This PCR relied on a set of 60 Vbeta primers and 13 Jbeta primers. Repertoires were generated with immunoSEQ multiplex PCR, while TCRdb's copy carries only in-frame clones and drops some. The table shows about 120,000 clones, with 72% occurring only once. On this clone itself: What it recognizes is unknown.

The germline gives CDR1 SGHAT, CDR2 FQNNGV. The CDR3 covers 15 residues. V dropped 1 base and J dropped 5; count of bases not matched to a gene: 3. Sequencing was done on a sample of PBMCs. The rearrangement links TRBV11-2 to TRBJ2-2; 8 positions match TRBD2. This receptor was identified in a man under 40 in good health and CMV-seronegative. The CDR3 sequence is CASSLGGGKTGELFF. The CDR3, as DNA: TGTGCCAGCAGCTTAGGCGGGGGGAAAACCGGGGAGCTGTTTTTT. The full variable domain, completed using reference TRBV11-2 and TRBJ2-2, is EAGVAQSPRYKIIEKRQSVAFWCNPISGHATLYWYQQILGQGPKLLIQFQNNGVVDDSQLPKDRFSAERLKGVDSTLKIQPAKLEDSAVYLCASSLGGGKTGELFFGEGSRLTVL.